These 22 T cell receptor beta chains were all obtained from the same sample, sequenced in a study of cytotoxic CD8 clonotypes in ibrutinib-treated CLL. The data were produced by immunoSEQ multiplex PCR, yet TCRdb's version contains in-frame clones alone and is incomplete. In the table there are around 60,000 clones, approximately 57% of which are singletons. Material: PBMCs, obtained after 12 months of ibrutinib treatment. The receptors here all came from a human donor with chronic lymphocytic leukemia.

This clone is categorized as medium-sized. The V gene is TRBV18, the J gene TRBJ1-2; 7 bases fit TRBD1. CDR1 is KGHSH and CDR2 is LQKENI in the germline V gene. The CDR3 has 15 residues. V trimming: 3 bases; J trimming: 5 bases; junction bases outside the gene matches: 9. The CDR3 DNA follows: TGTGCCAGCTCACCCACAGGGGAAGATTTATATGGCTACACCTTC. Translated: CASSPTGEDLYGYTF.

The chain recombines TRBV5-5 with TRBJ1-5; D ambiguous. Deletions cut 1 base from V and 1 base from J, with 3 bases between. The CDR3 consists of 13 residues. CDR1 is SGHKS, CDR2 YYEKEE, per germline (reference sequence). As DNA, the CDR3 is TGTGCCAGCAGCTTGTTGAGCAATCAGCCCCAGCATTTT. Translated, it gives CASSLLSNQPQHF. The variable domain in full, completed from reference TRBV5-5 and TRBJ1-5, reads DAGVTQSPTHLIKTRGQQVTLRCSPISGHKSVSWYQQVLGQGPQFIFQYYEKEERGRGNFPDRFSARQFPNYSSELNVNALLLGDSALYLCASSLLSNQPQHFGDGTRLSIL.

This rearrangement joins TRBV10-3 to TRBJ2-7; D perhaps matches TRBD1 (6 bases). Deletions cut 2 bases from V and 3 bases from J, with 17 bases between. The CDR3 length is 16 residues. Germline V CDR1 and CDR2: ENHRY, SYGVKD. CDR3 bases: TGTGCCATCAGTGAGGTAGTTGGGACACCCTACTACGAGCAGTACTTC. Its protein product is CAISEVVGTPYYEQYF.

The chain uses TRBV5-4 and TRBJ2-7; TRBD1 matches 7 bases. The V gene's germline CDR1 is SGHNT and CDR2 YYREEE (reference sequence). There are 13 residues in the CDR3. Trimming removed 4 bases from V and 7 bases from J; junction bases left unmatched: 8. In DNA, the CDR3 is TGTGCCAGCAGCAGGGGGACAGCCCCTGAGCAGTACGTC. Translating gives CASSRGTAPEQYV.

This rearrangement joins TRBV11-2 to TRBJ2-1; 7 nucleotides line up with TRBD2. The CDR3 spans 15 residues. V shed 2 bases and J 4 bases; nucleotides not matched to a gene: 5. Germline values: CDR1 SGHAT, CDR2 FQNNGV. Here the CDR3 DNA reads TGTGCCAGCAGCTTAAACCCGGGGGGTTACAATGAGCAGTTCTTC. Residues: CASSLNPGGYNEQFF.

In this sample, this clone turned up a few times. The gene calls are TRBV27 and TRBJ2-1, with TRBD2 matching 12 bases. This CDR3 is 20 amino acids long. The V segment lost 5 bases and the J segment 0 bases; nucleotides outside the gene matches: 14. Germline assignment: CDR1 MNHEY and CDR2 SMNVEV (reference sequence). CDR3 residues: CASSPYSSGRASSSYNEQFF. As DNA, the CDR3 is TGTGCCAGCAGTCCCTACTCTAGCGGGAGGGCCTCAAGCTCCTACAATGAGCAGTTCTTC.

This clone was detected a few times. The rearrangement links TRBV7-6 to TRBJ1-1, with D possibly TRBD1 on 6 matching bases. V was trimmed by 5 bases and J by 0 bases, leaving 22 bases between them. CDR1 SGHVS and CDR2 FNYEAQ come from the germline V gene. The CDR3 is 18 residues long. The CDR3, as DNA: TGTGCCAGCAGCCAACATATTACTGGCAGGGGAATGAACACTGAAGCTTTCTTT. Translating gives CASSQHITGRGMNTEAFF.

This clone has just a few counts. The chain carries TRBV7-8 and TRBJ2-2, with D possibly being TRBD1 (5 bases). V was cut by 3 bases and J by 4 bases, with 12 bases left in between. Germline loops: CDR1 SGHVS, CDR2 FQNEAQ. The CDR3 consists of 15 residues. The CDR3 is CASSFRVIRTGELFF. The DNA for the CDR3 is TGTGCCAGCAGCTTCAGGGTAATTCGCACCGGGGAGCTGTTTTTT. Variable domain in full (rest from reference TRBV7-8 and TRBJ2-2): GAGVSQSPRYKVAKRGQDVALRCDPISGHVSLFWYQQALGQGPEFLTYFQNEAQLDKSGLPSDRFFAERPEGSVSTLKIQRTQQEDSAVYLCASSFRVIRTGELFFGEGSRLTVL.

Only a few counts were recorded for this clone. In DNA form, the CDR3 reads TGCGCCAGCAGCTTGTTGAATGAGCAGTTCTTC. Translation gives CASSLLNEQFF. V gene TRBV5-1 combines with J gene TRBJ2-1, with no clear D. V lost 1 base to trimming and J lost 7 bases, with 3 bases between them. The germline CDR1 and CDR2 sequences are SGHRS and YFSETQ. CDR3 size: 11 residues.

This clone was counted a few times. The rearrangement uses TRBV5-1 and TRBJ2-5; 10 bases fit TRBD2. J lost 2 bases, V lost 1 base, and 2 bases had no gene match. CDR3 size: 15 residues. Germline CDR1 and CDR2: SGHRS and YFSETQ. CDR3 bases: TGCGCCAGCAGCTTGAGGACTAGCGGACAAGAGACCCAGTACTTC. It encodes CASSLRTSGQETQYF. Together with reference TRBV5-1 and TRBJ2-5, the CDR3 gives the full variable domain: KAGVTQTPRYLIKTRGQQVTLSCSPISGHRSVSWYQQTPGQGLQFLFEYFSETQRNKGNFPGRFSGRQFSNSRSEMNVSTLELGDSALYLCASSLRTSGQETQYFGPGTRLLVL.

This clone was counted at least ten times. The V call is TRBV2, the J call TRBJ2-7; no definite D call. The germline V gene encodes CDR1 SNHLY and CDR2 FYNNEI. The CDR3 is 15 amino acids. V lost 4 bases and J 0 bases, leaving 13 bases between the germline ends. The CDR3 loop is CASSVQDGFSYEQYF. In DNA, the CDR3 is TGTGCCAGCAGTGTGCAGGACGGTTTCTCCTACGAGCAGTACTTC.

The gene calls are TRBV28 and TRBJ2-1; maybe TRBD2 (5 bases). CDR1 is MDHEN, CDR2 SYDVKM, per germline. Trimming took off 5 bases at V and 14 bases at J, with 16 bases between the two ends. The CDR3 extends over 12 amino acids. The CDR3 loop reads CASSIRGGRKFF. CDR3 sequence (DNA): TGTGCCAGCAGTATCCGAGGTGGGAGAAAGTTCTTC.

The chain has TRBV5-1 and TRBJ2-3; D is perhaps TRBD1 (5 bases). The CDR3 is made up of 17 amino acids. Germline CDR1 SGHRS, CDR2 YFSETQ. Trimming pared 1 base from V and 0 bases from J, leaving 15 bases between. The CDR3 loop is CASSLSQDNPSTDTQYF. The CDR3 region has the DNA TGCGCCAGCAGCTTGAGTCAGGACAATCCTAGCACAGATACGCAGTATTTT.

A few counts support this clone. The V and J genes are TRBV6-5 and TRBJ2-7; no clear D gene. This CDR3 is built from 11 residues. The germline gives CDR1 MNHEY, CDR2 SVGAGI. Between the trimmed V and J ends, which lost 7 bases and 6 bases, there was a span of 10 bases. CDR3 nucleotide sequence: TGTGCCAGCACCGACTCATCCGAGCAGTACTTC. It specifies CASTDSSEQYF.

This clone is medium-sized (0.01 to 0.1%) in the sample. CDR3 nucleotides: TGTGCCAGCAGGGAACAGGGGGTCTCCTACGAGCAGTACTTC. Protein sequence: CASREQGVSYEQYF. The rearrangement joins TRBV28 to TRBJ2-7; 8 positions agree with TRBD1. CDR3 length: 14 amino acids. Trimming took 6 bases from V and 0 from J; bases not matched to a gene: 4. Germline V gene lookup returns CDR1 MDHEN and CDR2 SYDVKM.

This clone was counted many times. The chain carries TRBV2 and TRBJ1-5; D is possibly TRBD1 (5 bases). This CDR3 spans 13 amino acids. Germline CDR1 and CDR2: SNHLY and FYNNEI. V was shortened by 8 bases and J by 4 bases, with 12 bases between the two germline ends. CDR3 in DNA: TGTGCCAGCCGGGACCGTGATAATCAGCCCCAGCATTTT. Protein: CASRDRDNQPQHF.

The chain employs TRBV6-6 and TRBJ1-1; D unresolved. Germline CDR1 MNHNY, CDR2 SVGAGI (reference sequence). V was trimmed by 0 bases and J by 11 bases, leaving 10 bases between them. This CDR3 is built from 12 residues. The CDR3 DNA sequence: TGTGCCAGCAGTTACTCGATGGGGTCTGCTTTCTTT. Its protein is CASSYSMGSAFF.

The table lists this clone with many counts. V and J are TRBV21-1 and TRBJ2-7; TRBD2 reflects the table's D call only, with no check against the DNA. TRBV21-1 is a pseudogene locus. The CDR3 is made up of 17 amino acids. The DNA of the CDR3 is TGTGCCAGCAGCAAAGCGGGAACTCCCTGCGGGAGCTACGAGCAGTACTTC. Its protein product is CASSKAGTPCGSYEQYF.

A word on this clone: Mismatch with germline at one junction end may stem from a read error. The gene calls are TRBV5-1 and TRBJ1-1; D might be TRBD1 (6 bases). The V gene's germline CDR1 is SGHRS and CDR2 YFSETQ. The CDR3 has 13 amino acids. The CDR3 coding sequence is TGTGCCAGCAGCCAGGGACACTACACTGAAGCTTTCTTT. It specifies CASSQGHYTEAFF.

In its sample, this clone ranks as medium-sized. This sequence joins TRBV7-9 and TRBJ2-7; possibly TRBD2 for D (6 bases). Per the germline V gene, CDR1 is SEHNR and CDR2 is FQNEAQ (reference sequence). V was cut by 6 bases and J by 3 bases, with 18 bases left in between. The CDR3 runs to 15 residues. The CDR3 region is CASRATGTGIYEQYF. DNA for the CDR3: TGTGCCAGCAGGGCAACCGGGACTGGAATCTACGAGCAGTACTTC.

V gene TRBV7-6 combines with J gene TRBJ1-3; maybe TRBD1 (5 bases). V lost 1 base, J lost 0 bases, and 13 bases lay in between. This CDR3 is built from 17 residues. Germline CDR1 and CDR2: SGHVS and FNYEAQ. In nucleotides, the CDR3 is TGTGCCAGCAGCTTAGTTACAGGCCTACGCTCTGGAAACACCATATATTTT. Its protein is CASSLVTGLRSGNTIYF.

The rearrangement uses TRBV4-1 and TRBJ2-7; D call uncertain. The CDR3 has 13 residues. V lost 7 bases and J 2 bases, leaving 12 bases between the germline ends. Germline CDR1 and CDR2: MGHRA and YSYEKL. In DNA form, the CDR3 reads TGCGCCAGCAATCCCCAGGATGCCTACGAGCAGTACTTC. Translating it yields CASNPQDAYEQYF.